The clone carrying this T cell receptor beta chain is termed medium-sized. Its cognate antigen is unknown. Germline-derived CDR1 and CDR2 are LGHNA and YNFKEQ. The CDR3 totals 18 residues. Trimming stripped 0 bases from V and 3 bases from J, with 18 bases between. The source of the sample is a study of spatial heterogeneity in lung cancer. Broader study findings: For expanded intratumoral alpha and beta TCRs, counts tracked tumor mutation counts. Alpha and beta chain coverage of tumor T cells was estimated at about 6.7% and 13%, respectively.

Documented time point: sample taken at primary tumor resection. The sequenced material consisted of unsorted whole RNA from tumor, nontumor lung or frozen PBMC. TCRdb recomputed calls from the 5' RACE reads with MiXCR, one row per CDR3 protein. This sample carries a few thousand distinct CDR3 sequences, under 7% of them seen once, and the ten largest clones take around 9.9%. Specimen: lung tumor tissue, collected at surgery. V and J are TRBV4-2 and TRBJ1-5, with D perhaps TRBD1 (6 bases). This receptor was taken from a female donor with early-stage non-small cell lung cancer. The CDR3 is CASSQDPTTGYINQPQHF. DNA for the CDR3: TGTGCCAGCAGCCAAGATCCCACCACAGGGTACATCAATCAGCCCCAGCATTTT.